The clone carrying this TCR beta chain was found a few times. This specimen belongs to a study of blood T cells in healthy people across ages. A J-beta primer mix and a sample-barcoded 5' primer were used in a second PCR of about 6 to 12 cycles. The template-switch adaptor, which had 12 random nucleotides, put a tag on each cDNA molecule. TCRdb redid the calling of the 5' RACE reads with MiXCR, one entry per CDR3 protein. Here the sample spans about 770,000 distinct CDR3 sequences, approximately 48% being singletons. The junction had 8 bases not matched to a gene; V was cut back by 4 bases and J by 5 bases. The germline V gene has CDR1 SGHTA and CDR2 FQGNSA. This CDR3 has 14 amino acids.

The clonotype originates from a man between 60 and 70 years old in good health. Material for sequencing was blood. The V and J genes are TRBV7-2 and TRBJ2-7; 7 nucleotides match TRBD1. This CDR3 is CASSSRQGPNEQYF. CDR3 coding DNA: TGTGCCAGCAGCTCCAGACAGGGTCCCAACGAGCAGTACTTC.